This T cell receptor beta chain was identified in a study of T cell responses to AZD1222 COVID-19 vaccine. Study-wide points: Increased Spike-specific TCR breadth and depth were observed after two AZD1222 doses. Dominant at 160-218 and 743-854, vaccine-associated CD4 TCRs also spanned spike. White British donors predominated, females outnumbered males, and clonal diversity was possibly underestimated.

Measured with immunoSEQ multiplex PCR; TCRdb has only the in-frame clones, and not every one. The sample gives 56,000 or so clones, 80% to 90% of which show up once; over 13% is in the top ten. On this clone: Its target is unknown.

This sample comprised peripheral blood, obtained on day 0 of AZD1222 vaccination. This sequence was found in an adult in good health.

CDR3 sequence: CSIAEGEKLFF. The CDR3 DNA reads as TGCAGTATAGCGGAAGGGGAAAAACTGTTTTTT. The J gene is TRBJ1-4, the V gene TRBV20-1, with D uncertain. CDR1 is DFQATT and CDR2 is SNEGSKA in the germline V gene (reference sequence). Trimming removed 8 bases at V and 8 bases at J, with 12 bases between. This CDR3 has 11 residues.